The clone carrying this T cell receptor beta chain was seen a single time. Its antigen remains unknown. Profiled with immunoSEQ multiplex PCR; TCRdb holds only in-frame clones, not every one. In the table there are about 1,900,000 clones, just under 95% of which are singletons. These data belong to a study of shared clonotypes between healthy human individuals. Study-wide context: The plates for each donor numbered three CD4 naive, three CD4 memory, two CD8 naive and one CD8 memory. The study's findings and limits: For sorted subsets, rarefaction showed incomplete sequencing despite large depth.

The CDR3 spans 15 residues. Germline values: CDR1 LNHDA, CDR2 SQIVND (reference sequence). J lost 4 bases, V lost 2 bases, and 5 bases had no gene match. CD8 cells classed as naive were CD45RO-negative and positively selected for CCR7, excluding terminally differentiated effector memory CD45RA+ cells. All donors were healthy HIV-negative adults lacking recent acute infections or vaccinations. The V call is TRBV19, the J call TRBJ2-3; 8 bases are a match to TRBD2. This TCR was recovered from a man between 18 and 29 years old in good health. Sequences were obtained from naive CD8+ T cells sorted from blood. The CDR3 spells CASSIQTSEADTQYF. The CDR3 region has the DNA TGTGCCAGTAGTATACAGACTAGCGAGGCAGATACGCAGTATTTT.